This T cell receptor (beta chain) appears in the sequencing data of a study of T cell responses to AZD1222 COVID-19 vaccine. Study results and caveats: A reported finding is that nearly half of spike-specific TCRs target unmutated variant regions. There were repertoire samples only from the period after the peak T cell response. Females outnumbered males among donors, who were mostly white British; clonal diversity was possibly underestimated.

V shed 6 bases and J 6 bases; nucleotides not matched to a gene: 14. The CDR3 loop spans 17 amino acids. The germline gives CDR1 SGHAT, CDR2 FQNNGV. Second-dose groups at about 4 or about 12 weeks were pooled. Repertoires were generated with immunoSEQ multiplex PCR, while TCRdb's copy carries only in-frame clones and drops some. The data hold about 150,000 clones, with 85% to 90% observed a single time. In the case of this clone: Its target is unknown.

V gene TRBV11-2 combines with J gene TRBJ2-2; TRBD2 agrees at 9 bases. Sequencing was performed on peripheral blood, taken 28 days after the second AZD1222 dose. The clonotype comes from an adult who received the AZD1222 COVID-19 vaccine. This CDR3 reads CASSSSGAAPGAGELFF. The CDR3 DNA is TGTGCCAGCAGTTCTAGCGGGGCGGCCCCCGGGGCCGGGGAGCTGTTTTTT.